Included here is one T cell receptor beta chain sequence, with context. CDR1 is SGHRS and CDR2 is YFSETQ in the germline V gene. The CDR3 sequence is 14 residues long. V lost 0 bases, J lost 6 bases, and 9 bases lay in between. CD4+ cells underwent separation, giving CD45RA+ naive and CD45RA-negative memory subsets. The sample is drawn from a study of shared clonotypes between healthy human individuals. Genomic DNA of each subset was evenly split across several immunoSEQ plates. Clones were sequenced by immunoSEQ multiplex PCR, and TCRdb holds only the in-frame ones, with some missing. The sample contains roughly 2.6 million clones, around 94% of which appear only once.

The sequence was obtained from a man aged 18 to 29 in good health. Sample: naive CD4+ T cells sorted from blood. Subset here: CD45RA+ positively selected. The chain is built from TRBV5-1 and TRBJ2-2, with D possibly being TRBD1 or TRBD2 (5 bases each). As DNA, the CDR3 is TGCGCCAGCAGCTTGGTTAGGGACCCCGGGGAGCTGTTTTTT. This codes for CASSLVRDPGELFF.